The 5 T cell receptor beta chains below come from one sample, sequenced in a study of T cell repertoires in ileal Crohn's disease. Libraries were prepared by immunoSEQ multiplex PCR; TCRdb keeps only in-frame clonotypes and omits some of them. The profile covers roughly 2,400 clones, with more than 75% appearing a single time and approximately 17% taken by the ten largest. The sequenced material came from ileal tissue. The origin of the receptors is an adult with Crohn's disease.

The chain combines TRBV6-1 with TRBJ2-7; a possible D gene is TRBD1 (5 bases). The V end was cut by 3 bases, the J end by 4 bases, with 16 bases between. The CDR3 length is 15 residues. The V gene's germline CDR1 is MNHNS and CDR2 SASEGT. Written as DNA, the CDR3 is TGTGCCAGCAGTGAGTTCAGGGTGAAGAGGTACGAGCAGTACGTC. Translation: CASSEFRVKRYEQYV.

The V and J genes are TRBV19 and TRBJ2-3, with D perhaps TRBD2 (6 bases). Germline CDR1 is LNHDA and CDR2 is SQIVND (reference sequence). This CDR3 has 17 amino acids. V was cut by 5 bases and J by 6 bases, with 24 bases left in between. The CDR3 bases are TGTGCCAGTAGTCCGCTGTTCGGGGGTAAGTCCGGGGATACGCAGTATTTT. Translating it yields CASSPLFGGKSGDTQYF.

This chain links TRBV7-2 with TRBJ2-5, with 9 positions matching TRBD2. The germline CDR1 and CDR2 sequences are SGHTA and FQGNSA. V dropped 6 bases and J dropped 5; count of bases not matched to a gene: 4. The length of the CDR3 is 13 residues. CDR3 bases: TGTGCCAGCAGTAGCGGGGGCGGGGAGACCCAGTACTTC. Its protein product is CASSSGGGETQYF.

This clone has only one observation. The J gene is TRBJ2-2, the V gene TRBV27; a weak D match, TRBD1 (6 bases). This CDR3 spans 18 amino acids. In germline, CDR1 is MNHEY, CDR2 SMNVEV (reference sequence). The V and J ends lost 6 bases and 2 bases respectively, with 22 bases between them. The CDR3 nucleotides are TGTGCCAGCAGCTACTACTCTAGGGGGAGATACAACACCGGGGAGCTGTTTTTT. This translates into CASSYYSRGRYNTGELFF.

The chain combines TRBV7-2 with TRBJ1-1, with 12 bases fitting TRBD1. From germline, CDR1 is SGHTA and CDR2 FQGNSA. The V segment lost 2 bases and the J segment 4 bases; nucleotides outside the gene matches: 5. The CDR3 spans 16 residues. CDR3 residues: CASSLRDRGLGTEAFF. CDR3 coding DNA: TGTGCCAGCAGCTTAAGGGACAGGGGGCTTGGCACTGAAGCTTTCTTT.